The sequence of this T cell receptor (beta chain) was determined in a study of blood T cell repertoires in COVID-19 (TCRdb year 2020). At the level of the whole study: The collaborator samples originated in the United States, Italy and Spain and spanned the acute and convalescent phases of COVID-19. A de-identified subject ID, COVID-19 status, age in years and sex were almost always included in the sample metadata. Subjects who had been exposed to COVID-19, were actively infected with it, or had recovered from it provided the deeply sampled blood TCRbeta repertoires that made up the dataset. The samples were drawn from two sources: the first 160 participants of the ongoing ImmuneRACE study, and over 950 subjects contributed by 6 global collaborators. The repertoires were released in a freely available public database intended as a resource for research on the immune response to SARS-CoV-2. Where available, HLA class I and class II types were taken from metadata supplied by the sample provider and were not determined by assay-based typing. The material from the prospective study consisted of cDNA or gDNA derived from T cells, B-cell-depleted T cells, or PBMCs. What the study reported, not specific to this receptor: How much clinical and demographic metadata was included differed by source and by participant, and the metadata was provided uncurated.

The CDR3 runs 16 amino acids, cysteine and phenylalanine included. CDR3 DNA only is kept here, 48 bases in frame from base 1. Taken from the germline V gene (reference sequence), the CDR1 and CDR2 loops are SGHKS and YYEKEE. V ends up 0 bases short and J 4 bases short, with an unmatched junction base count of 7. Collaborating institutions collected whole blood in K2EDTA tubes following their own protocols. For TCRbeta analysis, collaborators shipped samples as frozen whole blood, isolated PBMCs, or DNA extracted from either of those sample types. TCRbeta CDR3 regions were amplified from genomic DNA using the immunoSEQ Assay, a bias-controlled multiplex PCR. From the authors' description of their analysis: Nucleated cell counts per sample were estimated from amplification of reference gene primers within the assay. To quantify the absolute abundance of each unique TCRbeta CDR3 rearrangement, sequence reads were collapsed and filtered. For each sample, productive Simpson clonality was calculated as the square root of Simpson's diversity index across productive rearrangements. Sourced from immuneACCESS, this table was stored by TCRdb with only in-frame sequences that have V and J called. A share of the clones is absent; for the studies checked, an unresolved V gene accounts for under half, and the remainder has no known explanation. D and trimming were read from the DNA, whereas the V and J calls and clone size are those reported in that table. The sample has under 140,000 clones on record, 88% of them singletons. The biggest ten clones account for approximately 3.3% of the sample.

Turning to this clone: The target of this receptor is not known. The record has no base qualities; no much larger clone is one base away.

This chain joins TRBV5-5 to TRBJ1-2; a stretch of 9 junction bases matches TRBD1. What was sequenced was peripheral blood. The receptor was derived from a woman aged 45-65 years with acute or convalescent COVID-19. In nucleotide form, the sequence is TGTGCCAGCAGCTTGGGCCCGGGACAGGGAAGCTATGGCTACACCTTC. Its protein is CASSLGPGQGSYGYTF.